The rows below give T cell receptor beta chains drawn from one sample of a study of CD4 T cells in relation to SARS-CoV-2 and coronaviruses. TCRdb keeps only in-frame clones here, not all; method: immunoSEQ multiplex PCR. The sample holds 20,000 to 25,000 clones, just under 75% seen once. These receptors have no identified antigens. What was sequenced was CD4+ T cells from PBMCs, cultured in vitro. The receptor set was obtained from a human donor in good health. CDR3s include the opening cysteine and the closing phenylalanine or tryptophan. Each record gives: CDR3 DNA, CDR3 protein, CDR3 length, J gene, V gene, D gene. D genes are given only for firm matches.

cdr3_nt: TGTGCCAGTACCCACCGGGACGGAAACTATGGCTACACCTTC
cdr3_aa: CASTHRDGNYGYTF
cdr3_length: 14
j_call: TRBJ1-2
v_call: TRBV19
d_call: .

cdr3_nt: TGTGCCAGCAGAACTCCCCCCGGGACCTCAAGCCGAGCTTTCTTT
cdr3_aa: CASRTPPGTSSRAFF
cdr3_length: 15
j_call: TRBJ1-1
v_call: TRBV27
d_call: .

cdr3_nt: TGTGCCTGGAGAAAACAGGGAGGGTTTGTGTCCTATAATTCACCCCTCCACTTT
cdr3_aa: CAWRKQGGFVSYNSPLHF
cdr3_length: 18
j_call: TRBJ1-6
v_call: TRBV30
d_call: .

cdr3_nt: TGTGCCAGCAGTTACGGGACAGCTATAGGCAATTCACCCCTCCACTTT
cdr3_aa: CASSYGTAIGNSPLHF
cdr3_length: 16
j_call: TRBJ1-6
v_call: TRBV6-2/TRBV6-3
d_call: TRBD1

cdr3_nt: TGCGCCAGCAGCTTGGGGGACCCGGGACTCGCCTCTTTGGTGCGTGATACGCAGTATTTT
cdr3_aa: CASSLGDPGLASLVRDTQYF
cdr3_length: 20
j_call: TRBJ2-3
v_call: TRBV5-1
d_call: .

cdr3_nt: TGTGCCAGTAGTATAAGGCTACAGGGAGGCTACGAGCAGTACTTC
cdr3_aa: CASSIRLQGGYEQYF
cdr3_length: 15
j_call: TRBJ2-7
v_call: TRBV19
d_call: .

cdr3_nt: TGCGCCAGCAGTCTCGAGGGGGCCTTCGCCTTAAACACTGAAGCTTTCTTT
cdr3_aa: CASSLEGAFALNTEAFF
cdr3_length: 17
j_call: TRBJ1-1
v_call: TRBV10-2
d_call: TRBD1

cdr3_nt: TGTGCCAGCTCACCGTCCGCAGATACGCAGTATTTT
cdr3_aa: CASSPSADTQYF
cdr3_length: 12
j_call: TRBJ2-3
v_call: TRBV18
d_call: .

cdr3_nt: TGTGCCAGCAGCAAGACAGGGTCCCGCTCCTACGAGCAGTACTTC
cdr3_aa: CASSKTGSRSYEQYF
cdr3_length: 15
j_call: TRBJ2-7
v_call: TRBV5-4
d_call: TRBD1

cdr3_nt: TGTGCCAGCTCACCAATAGGGACAGGCCTCTCTGGGGCCAACGTCCTGACTTTC
cdr3_aa: CASSPIGTGLSGANVLTF
cdr3_length: 18
j_call: TRBJ2-6
v_call: TRBV18
d_call: TRBD1

cdr3_nt: TGTGCCAGCATTGCCACTTCGGGACAGGGAATGAACACTGAAGCTTTCTTT
cdr3_aa: CASIATSGQGMNTEAFF
cdr3_length: 17
j_call: TRBJ1-1
v_call: TRBV25-1
d_call: TRBD1